Listed below are T cell receptor beta chains from one sample, sequenced in a study of shared clonotypes between healthy human individuals. Generated by immunoSEQ multiplex PCR, the TCRdb table keeps only in-frame clones and is missing some. The table shows roughly 490,000 clones, with around 79% occurring only once. What was sequenced was PBMCs. These receptors originate from a woman aged 40 to 49 in good health. Some clones in this sample may be carry-over from other donors' samples. The CDR3 runs from the conserved cysteine through the conserved F or W. Fields, in order: V gene, D gene, CDR3 length, J gene, clone size, CDR3 DNA, CDR3 protein. A D gene is named only where the DNA matches it firmly. Size tells how often a clone was seen (once, few, many) or the class of an expanded clone, and some rows leave it out.

V gene: TRBV4-2
D gene: -
CDR3 length: 14
J gene: TRBJ1-1
clone size: few
CDR3 DNA: TGTGCCAGCAGCCAAGTTGCGACGAACACTGAAGCTTTCTTT
CDR3 protein: CASSQVATNTEAFF

V gene: TRBV2
D gene: -
CDR3 length: 12
J gene: TRBJ2-7
clone size: few
CDR3 DNA: TGTGCCAGCAGGATATCCACCTACGAGCAGTACTTC
CDR3 protein: CASRISTYEQYF

V gene: TRBV9
D gene: -
CDR3 length: 15
J gene: TRBJ2-2
clone size: -
CDR3 DNA: TGTGCCAGCAGCCCGGGGACATTTAGCACCGGGGAGCTGTTTTTT
CDR3 protein: CASSPGTFSTGELFF

V gene: TRBV5-1
D gene: -
CDR3 length: 15
J gene: TRBJ2-1
clone size: -
CDR3 DNA: TGCGCCAGCAGCTTGGAGATAGGCAGGTCCAATGAGCAGTTCTTC
CDR3 protein: CASSLEIGRSNEQFF

V gene: TRBV2
D gene: -
CDR3 length: 11
J gene: TRBJ2-2
clone size: -
CDR3 DNA: TGTGCCAGCAGACGGACCGGGGAGCTGTTTTTT
CDR3 protein: CASRRTGELFF

V gene: TRBV27
D gene: TRBD1
CDR3 length: 14
J gene: TRBJ2-7
clone size: -
CDR3 DNA: TGTGCCAGCAGTCTGACAGGGCTGAGCGGCGAGCAGTACTTC
CDR3 protein: CASSLTGLSGEQYF

V gene: TRBV27
D gene: TRBD2
CDR3 length: 15
J gene: TRBJ2-1
clone size: once
CDR3 DNA: TGTGCCAGCAGTCTACTAGCGGGAGGTGTGAATGAGCAGTTCTTC
CDR3 protein: CASSLLAGGVNEQFF

V gene: TRBV5-4
D gene: -
CDR3 length: 15
J gene: TRBJ2-1
clone size: -
CDR3 DNA: TGTGCCAGCAGCTCGCCGGAGGGGGGTGGGAATGAGCAGTTCTTC
CDR3 protein: CASSSPEGGGNEQFF

V gene: TRBV11-2
D gene: -
CDR3 length: 13
J gene: TRBJ1-5
clone size: -
CDR3 DNA: TGTGCCAGCAGCTTAGGGAAAGGTCAGCCCCAGCATTTT
CDR3 protein: CASSLGKGQPQHF

V gene: TRBV6-6
D gene: TRBD1
CDR3 length: 13
J gene: TRBJ2-7
clone size: -
CDR3 DNA: TGTGCCAGCAGCCGGGACAGGGATTTCGAGCAGTACTTC
CDR3 protein: CASSRDRDFEQYF

V gene: TRBV27
D gene: -
CDR3 length: 15
J gene: TRBJ2-1
clone size: -
CDR3 DNA: TGTGCCAGCAGCCTGTCTCGGGGGGCCCACAATGAGCAGTTCTTC
CDR3 protein: CASSLSRGAHNEQFF

V gene: TRBV4-1
D gene: -
CDR3 length: 16
J gene: TRBJ2-2
clone size: -
CDR3 DNA: TGCGCCAGCAGCCAGCTGACTAGTCTCGGCACCGGGGAGCTGTTTTTT
CDR3 protein: CASSQLTSLGTGELFF

V gene: TRBV10-3
D gene: -
CDR3 length: 16
J gene: TRBJ2-2
clone size: -
CDR3 DNA: TGTGCCATCAGCAGGAACCGGGACGGGAACACCGGGGAGCTGTTTTTT
CDR3 protein: CAISRNRDGNTGELFF

V gene: TRBV7-9
D gene: TRBD1
CDR3 length: 15
J gene: TRBJ1-2
clone size: -
CDR3 DNA: TGTGCCAGCAGCTTAGGGGGACAGGGCAGCCGGGGCTACACCTTC
CDR3 protein: CASSLGGQGSRGYTF

V gene: TRBV29-1
D gene: TRBD2
CDR3 length: 13
J gene: TRBJ2-7
clone size: -
CDR3 DNA: TGCAGCGTTGCACTAGCGGGATTACGCGAGCAGTACTTC
CDR3 protein: CSVALAGLREQYF

V gene: TRBV30
D gene: -
CDR3 length: 14
J gene: TRBJ1-3
clone size: many
CDR3 DNA: TGTGCCTGGAGATCACAGGGATTTGGAAACACCATATATTTT
CDR3 protein: CAWRSQGFGNTIYF

V gene: TRBV5-1
D gene: TRBD1
CDR3 length: 14
J gene: TRBJ1-5
clone size: -
CDR3 DNA: TGCGCCAGCAGCTGGACAGGGGGCAATCAGCCCCAGCATTTT
CDR3 protein: CASSWTGGNQPQHF

V gene: TRBV9
D gene: TRBD1
CDR3 length: 11
J gene: TRBJ1-2
clone size: -
CDR3 DNA: TGTGCCAGCAGCGACAGGGGTGGCTACACCTTC
CDR3 protein: CASSDRGGYTF

V gene: TRBV2
D gene: -
CDR3 length: 14
J gene: TRBJ2-3
clone size: -
CDR3 DNA: TGTGCCAGCAGTTGGGACCTTGATGGGATAGGGCAGTATTTT
CDR3 protein: CASSWDLDGIGQYF

V gene: TRBV10-2
D gene: -
CDR3 length: 13
J gene: TRBJ2-1
clone size: -
CDR3 DNA: TGCGCCAGCAGATCGGGAAACTACAATGAGCAGTTCTTC
CDR3 protein: CASRSGNYNEQFF

V gene: TRBV6-6
D gene: -
CDR3 length: 15
J gene: TRBJ2-1
clone size: -
CDR3 DNA: TGTGCCACAACGGCCGGGGCCCCCTCCTACAATGAGCAGTTCTTC
CDR3 protein: CATTAGAPSYNEQFF

V gene: TRBV9
D gene: -
CDR3 length: 14
J gene: TRBJ1-1
clone size: few
CDR3 DNA: TGTGCCAGCTCGCAGGGGCAGATGAACACTGAAGCTTTCTTT
CDR3 protein: CASSQGQMNTEAFF

V gene: TRBV6-9
D gene: TRBD2
CDR3 length: 15
J gene: TRBJ2-1
clone size: many
CDR3 DNA: TGTGCCAGCAGTTACAGGCGGGAGGTTCCCAATGAGCAGTTCTTC
CDR3 protein: CASSYRREVPNEQFF

V gene: TRBV2
D gene: TRBD1
CDR3 length: 14
J gene: TRBJ1-5
clone size: -
CDR3 DNA: TGTGCCAGCAGGGCGCCAGGGGGCGATCAGCCCCAGCATTTT
CDR3 protein: CASRAPGGDQPQHF